This T cell receptor (beta chain) was profiled in a study of response to subunit inactivated influenza vaccine. MiXCR was run by TCRdb on the RT-PCR reads, yielding one entry per CDR3 protein. Of 600,000 to 850,000 distinct CDR3 sequences detected, about 14% appear once; the ten largest clones hold approximately 7.6%. This CDR3 has 15 residues. In germline, CDR1 is SQVTM, CDR2 ANQGSEA. The V and J ends lost 0 bases and 2 bases, in that order; junction bases with no gene match: 6. To note about this clonotype: Its target is not known.

Whole-study findings and limits: There was a suggestion from the authors that each seasonal influenza vaccination recruits few new T cells.

This specimen consisted of PBMCs from blood, obtained 14 to 15 days before vaccination. This rearrangement joins TRBV29-1 to TRBJ2-7; 8 nucleotides match TRBD2. This clonotype was sampled from a man aged 50 to 60 who received an inactivated influenza vaccine. This CDR3 is CSVEDGSGGPYEQYF. The CDR3 DNA sequence: TGCAGCGTTGAAGATGGGTCGGGAGGGCCCTACGAGCAGTACTTC.